This T cell receptor beta chain was recovered during a study of blood T cell repertoires in COVID-19. Profiled with immunoSEQ multiplex PCR; TCRdb holds only in-frame clones, not every one. Among 110,000 or so clones, 81% were seen once, and the ten largest hold over 35%. In its sample, this clone was seen a few times. Deletions cut 4 bases from V and 1 base from J, with 17 bases between. The CDR3 contains 16 residues. Germline values: CDR1 SGHRS, CDR2 YFSETQ. The V call is TRBV5-1, the J call TRBJ1-1; possibly TRBD1 for D (6 bases). The receptor's source is a man older than 75 with acute or convalescent COVID-19. Sequencing used peripheral blood. CDR3 sequence: CASSQWAGVANTEAFF. CDR3 coding DNA: TGCGCCAGCAGCCAGTGGGCAGGGGTGGCGAACACTGAAGCTTTCTTT.